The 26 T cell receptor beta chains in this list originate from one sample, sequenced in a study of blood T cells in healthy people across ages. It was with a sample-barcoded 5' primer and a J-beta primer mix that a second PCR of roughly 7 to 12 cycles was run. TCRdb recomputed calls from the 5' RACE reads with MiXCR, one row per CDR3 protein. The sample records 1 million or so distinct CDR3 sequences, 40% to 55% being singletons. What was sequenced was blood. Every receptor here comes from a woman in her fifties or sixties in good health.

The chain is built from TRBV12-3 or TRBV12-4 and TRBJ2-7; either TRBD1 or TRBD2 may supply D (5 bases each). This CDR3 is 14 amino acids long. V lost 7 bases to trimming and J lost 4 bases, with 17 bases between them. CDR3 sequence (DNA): TGTGCCAGCACCTTTGGGGGTTCGGTTTACGAGCAGTACTTC. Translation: CASTFGGSVYEQYF.

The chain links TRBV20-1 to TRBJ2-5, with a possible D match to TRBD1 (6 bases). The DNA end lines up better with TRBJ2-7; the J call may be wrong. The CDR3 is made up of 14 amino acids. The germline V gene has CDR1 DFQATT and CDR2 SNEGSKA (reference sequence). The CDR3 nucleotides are TGCAGTGCTAACCGTCAGGGGCGCGCATACGAGCAGTACTTC. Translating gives CSANRQGRAYEQYF.

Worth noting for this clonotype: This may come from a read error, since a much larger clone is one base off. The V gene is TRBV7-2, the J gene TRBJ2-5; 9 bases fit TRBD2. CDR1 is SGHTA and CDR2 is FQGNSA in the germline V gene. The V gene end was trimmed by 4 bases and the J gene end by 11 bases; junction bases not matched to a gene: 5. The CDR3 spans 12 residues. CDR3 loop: CASSWGLAEQYF. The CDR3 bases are TGTGCCAGCAGCTGGGGACTAGCTGAGCAGTACTTC. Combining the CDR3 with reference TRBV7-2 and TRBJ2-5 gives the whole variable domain GAGVSQSPSNKVTEKGKDVELRCDPISGHTALYWYRQSLGQGLEFLIYFQGNSAPDKSGLPSDRFSAERTGGSVSTLTIQRTQQEDSAVYLCASSWGLAEQYFGPGTRLLVL.

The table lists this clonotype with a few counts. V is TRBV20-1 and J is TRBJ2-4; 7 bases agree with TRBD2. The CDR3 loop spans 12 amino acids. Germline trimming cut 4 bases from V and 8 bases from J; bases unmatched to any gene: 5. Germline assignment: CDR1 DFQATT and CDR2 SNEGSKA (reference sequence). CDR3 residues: CSAIDSGDIQYF. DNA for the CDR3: TGCAGTGCTATCGACAGCGGGGACATTCAGTACTTC.

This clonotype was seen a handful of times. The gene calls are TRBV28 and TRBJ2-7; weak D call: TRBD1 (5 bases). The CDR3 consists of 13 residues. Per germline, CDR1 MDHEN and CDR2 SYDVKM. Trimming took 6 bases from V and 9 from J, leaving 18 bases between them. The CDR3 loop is CASSSGQTTGQYF. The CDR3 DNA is TGTGCCAGCAGCTCCGGGCAGACCACAGGGCAGTACTTC.

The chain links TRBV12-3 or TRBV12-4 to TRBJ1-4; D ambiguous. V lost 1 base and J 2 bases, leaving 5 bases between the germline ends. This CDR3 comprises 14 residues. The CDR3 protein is CASSLVPTNEKLFF. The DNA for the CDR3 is TGTGCCAGCAGTTTAGTCCCTACTAATGAAAAACTGTTTTTT.

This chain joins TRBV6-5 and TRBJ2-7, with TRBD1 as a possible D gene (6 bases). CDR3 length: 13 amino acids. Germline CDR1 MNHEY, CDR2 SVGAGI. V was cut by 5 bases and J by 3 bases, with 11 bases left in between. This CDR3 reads CASSHQTGYEQYF. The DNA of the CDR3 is TGTGCCAGCAGTCACCAGACAGGCTACGAGCAGTACTTC.

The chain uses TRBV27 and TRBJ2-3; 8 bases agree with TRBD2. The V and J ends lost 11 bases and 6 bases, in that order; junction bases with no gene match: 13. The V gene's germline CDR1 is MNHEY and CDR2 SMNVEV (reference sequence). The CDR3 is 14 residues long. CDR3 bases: TGTGCCTTGGGAACTAGCGGCAAGAGGGATACGCAGTATTTT. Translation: CALGTSGKRDTQYF.

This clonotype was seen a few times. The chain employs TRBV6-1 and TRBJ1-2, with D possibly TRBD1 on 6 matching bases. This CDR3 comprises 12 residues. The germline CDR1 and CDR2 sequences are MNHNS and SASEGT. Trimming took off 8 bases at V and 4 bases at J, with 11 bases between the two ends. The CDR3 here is CASQTGCYGYTF. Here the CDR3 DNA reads TGTGCCAGCCAGACAGGATGCTATGGCTACACCTTC.

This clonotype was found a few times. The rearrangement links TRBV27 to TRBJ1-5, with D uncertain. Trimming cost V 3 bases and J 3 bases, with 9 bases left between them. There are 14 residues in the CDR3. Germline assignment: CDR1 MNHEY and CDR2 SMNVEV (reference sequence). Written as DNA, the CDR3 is TGTGCCAGCAGTTTCCGACGGTACAATCAGCCCCAGCATTTT. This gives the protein CASSFRRYNQPQHF.

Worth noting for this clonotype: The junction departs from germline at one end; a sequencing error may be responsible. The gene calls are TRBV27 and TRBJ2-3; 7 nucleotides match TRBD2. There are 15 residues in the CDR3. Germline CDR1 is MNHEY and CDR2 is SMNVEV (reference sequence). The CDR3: CAGSLRAGVADTQYF. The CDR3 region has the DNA TGTGCCGGCAGTTTAAGGGCGGGAGTGGCAGATACGCAGTATTTT.

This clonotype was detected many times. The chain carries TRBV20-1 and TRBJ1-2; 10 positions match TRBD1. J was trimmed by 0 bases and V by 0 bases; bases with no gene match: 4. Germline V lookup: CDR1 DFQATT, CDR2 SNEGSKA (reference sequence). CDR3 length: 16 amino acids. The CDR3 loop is CSARDLGTGANYGYTF. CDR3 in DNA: TGCAGTGCTAGAGATTTAGGGACAGGGGCTAACTATGGCTACACCTTC.

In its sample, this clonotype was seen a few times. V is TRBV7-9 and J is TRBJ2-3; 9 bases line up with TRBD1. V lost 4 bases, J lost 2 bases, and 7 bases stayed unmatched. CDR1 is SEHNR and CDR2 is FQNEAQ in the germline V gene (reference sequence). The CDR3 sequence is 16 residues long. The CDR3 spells CASSYTGTGYTDTQYF. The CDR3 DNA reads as TGTGCCAGCAGCTATACCGGGACAGGGTACACAGATACGCAGTATTTT. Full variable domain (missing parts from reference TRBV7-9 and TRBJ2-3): DTGVSQNPRHKITKRGQNVTFRCDPISEHNRLYWYRQTLGQGPEFLTYFQNEAQLEKSRLLSDRFSAERPKGSFSTLEIQRTEQGDSAMYLCASSYTGTGYTDTQYFGPGTRLTVL.

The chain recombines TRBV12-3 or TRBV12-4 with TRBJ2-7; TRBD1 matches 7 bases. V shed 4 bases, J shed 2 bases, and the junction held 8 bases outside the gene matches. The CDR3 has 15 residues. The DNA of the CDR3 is TGTGCCAGCAGTTCTCCCCCCGGGACAGCCTACGAGCAGTACTTC. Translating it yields CASSSPPGTAYEQYF.

This chain's CDR3 is CASSQDRGVLAGTDTQYF. CDR3 bases: TGTGCCAGCAGCCAAGATCGGGGGGTGTTAGCGGGCACAGATACGCAGTATTTT. The chain links TRBV4-2 to TRBJ2-3, with 7 bases identical to TRBD2. Germline V gene sequence: CDR1 LGHNA, CDR2 YNFKEQ. This CDR3 spans 18 amino acids. V lost 0 bases, J lost 1 base, and 10 bases stayed unmatched.

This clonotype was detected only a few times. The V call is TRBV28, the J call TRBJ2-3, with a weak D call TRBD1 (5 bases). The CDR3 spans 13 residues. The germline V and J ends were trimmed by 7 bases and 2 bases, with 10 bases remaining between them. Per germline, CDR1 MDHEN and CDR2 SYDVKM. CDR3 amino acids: CASKGYPTDTQYF. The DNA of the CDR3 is TGTGCCAGCAAGGGGTATCCCACAGATACGCAGTATTTT.

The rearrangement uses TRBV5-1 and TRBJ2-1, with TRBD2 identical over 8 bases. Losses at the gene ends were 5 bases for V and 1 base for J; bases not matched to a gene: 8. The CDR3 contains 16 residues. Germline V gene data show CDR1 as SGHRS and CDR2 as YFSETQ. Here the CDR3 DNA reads TGCGCCAGCAGTTATACTAGCGGTCAGTCCTACAATGAGCAGTTCTTC. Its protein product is CASSYTSGQSYNEQFF.

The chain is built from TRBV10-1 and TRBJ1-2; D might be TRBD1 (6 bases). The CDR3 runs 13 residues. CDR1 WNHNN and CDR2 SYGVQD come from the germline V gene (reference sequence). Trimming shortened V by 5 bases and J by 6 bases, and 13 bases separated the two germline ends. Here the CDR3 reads CASSSNRENGYTF. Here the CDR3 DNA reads TGCGCCAGCAGTTCGAACAGGGAGAATGGCTACACCTTC.

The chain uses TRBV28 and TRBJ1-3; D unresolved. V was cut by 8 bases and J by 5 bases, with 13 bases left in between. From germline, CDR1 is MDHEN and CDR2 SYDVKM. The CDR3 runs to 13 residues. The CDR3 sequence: CASGTTPRNTIYF. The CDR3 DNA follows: TGTGCCAGCGGCACCACCCCGAGAAACACCATATATTTT.

The CDR3 reads CASSSLGTGVEKLFF. CDR3 sequence (DNA): TGTGCCAGCAGTTCCCTCGGGACAGGGGTTGAAAAACTGTTTTTT. The chain is built from TRBV6-5 and TRBJ1-4; 10 bases are a match to TRBD1. The V segment lost 4 bases and the J segment 7 bases; nucleotides outside the gene matches: 6. Germline assignment: CDR1 MNHEY and CDR2 SVGAGI. The CDR3 is made up of 15 amino acids.

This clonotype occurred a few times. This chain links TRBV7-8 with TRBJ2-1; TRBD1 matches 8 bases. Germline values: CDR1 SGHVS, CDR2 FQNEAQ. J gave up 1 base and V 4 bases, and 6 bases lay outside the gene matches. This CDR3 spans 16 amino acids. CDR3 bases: TGTGCCAGCAGCTGGGAAACAGGGGGGTCCTACAATGAGCAGTTCTTC. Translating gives CASSWETGGSYNEQFF. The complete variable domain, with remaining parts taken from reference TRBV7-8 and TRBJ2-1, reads GAGVSQSPRYKVAKRGQDVALRCDPISGHVSLFWYQQALGQGPEFLTYFQNEAQLDKSGLPSDRFFAERPEGSVSTLKIQRTQQEDSAVYLCASSWETGGSYNEQFFGPGTRLTVL.

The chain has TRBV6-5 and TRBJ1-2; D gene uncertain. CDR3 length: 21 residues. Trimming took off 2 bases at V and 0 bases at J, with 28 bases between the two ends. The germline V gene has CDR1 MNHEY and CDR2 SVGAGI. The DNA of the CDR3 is TGTGCCAGCAGTTACGAGCGTTTCGGTGGCGATATTATGGGAGCTAACTATGGCTACACCTTC. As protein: CASSYERFGGDIMGANYGYTF.

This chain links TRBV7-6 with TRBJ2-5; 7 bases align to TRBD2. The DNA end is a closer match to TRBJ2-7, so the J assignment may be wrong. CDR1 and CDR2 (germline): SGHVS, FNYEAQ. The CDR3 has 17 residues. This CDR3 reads CASSLAALAELSYEQYF. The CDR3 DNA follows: TGTGCCAGCAGCTTAGCGGCTCTAGCGGAACTATCCTACGAGCAGTACTTC.

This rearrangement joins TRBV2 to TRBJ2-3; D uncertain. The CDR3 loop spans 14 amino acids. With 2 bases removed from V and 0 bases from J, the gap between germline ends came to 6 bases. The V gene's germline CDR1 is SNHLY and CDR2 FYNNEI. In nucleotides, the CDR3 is TGTGCCAGCAGTGAAAGGGCTAGCACAGATACGCAGTATTTT. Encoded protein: CASSERASTDTQYF.

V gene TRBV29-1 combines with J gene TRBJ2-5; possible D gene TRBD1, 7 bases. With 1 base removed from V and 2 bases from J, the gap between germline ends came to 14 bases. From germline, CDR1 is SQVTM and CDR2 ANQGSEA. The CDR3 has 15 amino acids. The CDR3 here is CSVEVFGGQQETQYF. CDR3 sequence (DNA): TGCAGCGTTGAAGTATTCGGGGGACAGCAAGAGACCCAGTACTTC.

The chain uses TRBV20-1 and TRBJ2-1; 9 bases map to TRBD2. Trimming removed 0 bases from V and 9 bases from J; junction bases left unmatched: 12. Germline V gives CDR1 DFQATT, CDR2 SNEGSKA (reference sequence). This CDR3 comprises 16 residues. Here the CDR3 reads CSAREAGGPIQAEQFF. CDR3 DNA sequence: TGCAGTGCTAGAGAGGCGGGAGGGCCCATACAGGCTGAGCAGTTCTTC.